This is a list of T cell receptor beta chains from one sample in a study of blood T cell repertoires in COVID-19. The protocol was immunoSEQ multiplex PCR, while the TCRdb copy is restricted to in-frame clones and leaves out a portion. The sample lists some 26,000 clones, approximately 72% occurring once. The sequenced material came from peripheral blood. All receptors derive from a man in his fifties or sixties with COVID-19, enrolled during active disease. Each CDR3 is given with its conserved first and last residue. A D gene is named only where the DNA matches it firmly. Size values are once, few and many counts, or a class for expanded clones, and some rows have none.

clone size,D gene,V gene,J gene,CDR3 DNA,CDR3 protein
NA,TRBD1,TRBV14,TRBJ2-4,TGTGCCAGCAGCCAAAGACAGGGAAACATTCAGTACTTC,CASSQRQGNIQYF
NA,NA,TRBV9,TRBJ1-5,TGTGCCAGCAGCCGTGGGGTGGGGAGGAATCAGCCCCAGCATTTT,CASSRGVGRNQPQHF
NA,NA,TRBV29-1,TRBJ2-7,TGCAGCGTTGGGTTTTCGGGGAACCCCTACGAGCAGTACTTC,CSVGFSGNPYEQYF
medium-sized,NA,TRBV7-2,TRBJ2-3,TGTGCCAGCAGCCCAACCAGAGGGGGGGCCGCAGATACGCAGTATTTT,CASSPTRGGAADTQYF
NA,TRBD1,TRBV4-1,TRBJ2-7,TGCGCCAGCAGCCATACACAGGGGAACTACGAGCAGTACTTC,CASSHTQGNYEQYF
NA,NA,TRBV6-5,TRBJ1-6,TGTGCCAGCAGTTACTCGGCAGGGATCAATTCACCCCTCCACTTT,CASSYSAGINSPLHF
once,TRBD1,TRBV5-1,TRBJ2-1,TGCGCCAGCAGCCCGGGACAGGCCTACAGCCGTATCAGCTACAATGAGCAGTTCTTC,CASSPGQAYSRISYNEQFF
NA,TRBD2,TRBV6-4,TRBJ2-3,TGTGCCAGCAGTGAAGAAGCGGGAGGGCCCACAGATACGCAGTATTTT,CASSEEAGGPTDTQYF
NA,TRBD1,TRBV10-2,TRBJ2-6,TGCGCTAGCAGTGCTGGCAGGGGGCAGGCTGGGGCCAACGTCCTGACTTTC,CASSAGRGQAGANVLTF
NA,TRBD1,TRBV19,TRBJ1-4,TGTGCCAGTAGTAACCGACAGGGAGGACTGTTTTTT,CASSNRQGGLFF
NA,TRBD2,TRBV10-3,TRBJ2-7,TGTGCCATTAGCGGGAGAAGGGTCGAGCAGTACTTC,CAISGRRVEQYF
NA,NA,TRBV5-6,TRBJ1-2,TGTGCCAGCAGCTTGGCCCTCGCAGGGGCCCGGTATGGCTACACCTTC,CASSLALAGARYGYTF
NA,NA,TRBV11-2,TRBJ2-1,TGTGCCAGCAGCTTTTCACCCGCCTCCAGCTCCTACAATGAGCAGTTCTTC,CASSFSPASSSYNEQFF
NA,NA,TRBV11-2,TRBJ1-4,TGTGCCAGCGAGCCAAATCCGGGGGTAGGCGAAAAACTGTTTTTT,CASEPNPGVGEKLFF
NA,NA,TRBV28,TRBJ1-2,TGTGCCAGCAGTTTAGGCAGTTACTATGGCTACACCTTC,CASSLGSYYGYTF
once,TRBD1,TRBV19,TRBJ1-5,TGTGCCAGTAGTATAGGACAGGGGATCCTTAATCAGCCCCAGCATTTT,CASSIGQGILNQPQHF
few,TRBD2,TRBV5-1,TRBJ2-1,TGCGCCAGCAGATATACTAGCGGGAGGTACAATGAGCAGTTCTTC,CASRYTSGRYNEQFF
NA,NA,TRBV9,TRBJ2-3,TGTGCCAGCAGCAGGGGGTTTGATACGCAGTATTTT,CASSRGFDTQYF
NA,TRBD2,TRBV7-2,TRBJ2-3,TGTGCCAGCAGCTTAGTAGCGGGAGGCACAGATACGCAGTATTTT,CASSLVAGGTDTQYF
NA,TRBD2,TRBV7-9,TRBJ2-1,TGTGCCAGCAGCGAGCTAGCGGGAGGATACAATGAGCAGTTCTTC,CASSELAGGYNEQFF
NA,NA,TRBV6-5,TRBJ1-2,TGTGCCAGCAGTTACTCTCAGGGCTTCTATGGCTACACCTTC,CASSYSQGFYGYTF